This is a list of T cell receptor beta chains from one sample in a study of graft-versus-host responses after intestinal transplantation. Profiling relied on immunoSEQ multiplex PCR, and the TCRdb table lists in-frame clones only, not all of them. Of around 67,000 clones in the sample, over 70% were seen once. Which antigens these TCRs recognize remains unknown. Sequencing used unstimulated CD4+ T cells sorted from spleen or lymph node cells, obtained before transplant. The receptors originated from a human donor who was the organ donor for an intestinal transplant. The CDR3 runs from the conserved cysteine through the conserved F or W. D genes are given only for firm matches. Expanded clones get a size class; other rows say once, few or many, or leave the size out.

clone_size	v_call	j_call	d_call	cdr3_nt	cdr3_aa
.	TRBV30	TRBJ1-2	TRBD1	TGTGCCTGCCACAGGGGGCTAGACTATGGCTACACCTTC	CACHRGLDYGYTF
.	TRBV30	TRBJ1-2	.	TGTGCCTGGCTCGGTGCCGGAGCTCAAGACGGGAACTATGGCTACACCTTC	CAWLGAGAQDGNYGYTF
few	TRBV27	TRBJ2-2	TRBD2	TGTGCCAGCAGTTTGGGGGAGGGCGCGAACACCGGGGAGCTGTTTTTT	CASSLGEGANTGELFF
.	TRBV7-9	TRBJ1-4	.	TGTGCCAGCAGCTTAACACCACTACGGCAGGGCGACGAAAAACTGTTTTTT	CASSLTPLRQGDEKLFF
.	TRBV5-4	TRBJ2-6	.	TGTGCCAGCAGCTTAGGACAGACCCGCTCTGGGGCCAACGTCCTGACTTTC	CASSLGQTRSGANVLTF
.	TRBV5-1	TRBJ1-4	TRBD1	TGCGCCAGCAGCCACGGACAGGCAACTAATGAAAAACTGTTTTTT	CASSHGQATNEKLFF
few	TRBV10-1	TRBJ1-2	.	TGCGCCAGCAGTGAGGAGACAGTTGGGGGCTACACCTTC	CASSEETVGGYTF
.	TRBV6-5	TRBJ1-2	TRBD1	TGTGCCAGCAGTTACTCAATAGGGGGCGCAGGGTATGGCTACACCTTC	CASSYSIGGAGYGYTF
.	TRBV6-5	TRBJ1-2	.	TGTGCCAGCAGTACCGGACAGTCCTATGGCTACACCTTC	CASSTGQSYGYTF
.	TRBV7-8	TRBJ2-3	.	TGTGCCAGCAGCCGCACCCTTACTAGCACAGATACGCAGTATTTT	CASSRTLTSTDTQYF